This is a list of T cell receptor beta chains from one sample in a study of PD-L1 blockade in urothelial cancer. Sequenced by immunoSEQ multiplex PCR; TCRdb stores in-frame clones only, minus some. The table lists approximately 50,000 clones, 70% to 90% of them singletons. The sample here was PBMCs, taken around atezolizumab (anti-PD-L1) treatment. The receptor set was obtained from a man in his 60s with urothelial cancer. The CDR3 runs from the conserved cysteine through the conserved F or W. D genes are given only for firm matches. Part of the rows lack a size; the others show once, few, many or a class for expanded clones.

j_call	clone_size	v_call	d_call	cdr3_nt	cdr3_aa
TRBJ2-3	NA	TRBV7-9	TRBD2	TGTGCCAGCAGCTTTGCGGGGGGTTCAAGGGGAGATACGCAGTATTTT	CASSFAGGSRGDTQYF
TRBJ2-7	NA	TRBV5-1	NA	TGCGCCAGCAGCTTCGACCGGGCAGGGGACTACGAGCAGTACTTC	CASSFDRAGDYEQYF
TRBJ2-5	NA	TRBV15	TRBD2	TGTGCCACCAGCCCTTCCCAGGGGACTAGCGGGGAAGAGACCCAGTACTTC	CATSPSQGTSGEETQYF
TRBJ2-3	NA	TRBV7-2	NA	TGTGCCAGCAGCTACCCATCCCGGGTTTACACAGATACGCAGTATTTT	CASSYPSRVYTDTQYF
TRBJ1-1	once	TRBV5-4	NA	TGTGCCAGCAGCTTGGGTGGCGGCAGGAACACTGAAGCTTTCTTT	CASSLGGGRNTEAFF
TRBJ1-6	NA	TRBV13	NA	TGTGCCAGCAGCTTAGAGGGAGAGAATTCACCCCTCCACTTT	CASSLEGENSPLHF
TRBJ2-3	once	TRBV2	TRBD1	TGTGCCAGTTCTCCCGACAGGCCAGGGGGCTTAATTGATACGCAGTATTTT	CASSPDRPGGLIDTQYF
TRBJ1-1	NA	TRBV19	NA	TGTGCCAGTAGTATCTCACACCTCAACACTGAAGCTTTCTTT	CASSISHLNTEAFF
TRBJ2-7	NA	TRBV28	NA	TGTGCCAGCAGCTCGCCCGGGAACGAGCAGTACTTC	CASSSPGNEQYF
TRBJ2-2	NA	TRBV18	NA	TGTGCCAGCTCACCACGGGGGCCCGGGGAGCTGTTTTTT	CASSPRGPGELFF
TRBJ1-1	NA	TRBV19	NA	TGTGCCAGTAGCATCGTCCTTATTCAGCGCACTGAAGCTTTCTTT	CASSIVLIQRTEAFF
TRBJ1-5	NA	TRBV7-8	TRBD1	TGTGCCAGCAGCCTCGGACAGGGCCGGGACCAGCCCCAGCATTTT	CASSLGQGRDQPQHF
TRBJ2-2	once	TRBV11-2	NA	TGTGCCAGCAGCTTTAGCTTGGGGGAGCTGTTTTTT	CASSFSLGELFF
TRBJ2-7	once	TRBV6-6	NA	TGTGCCAGCACTGGGCAGTCCTACGAGCAGTACTTC	CASTGQSYEQYF
TRBJ1-3	NA	TRBV12-5	NA	TGTGCTAGTGGTGATCTGAGGAGCCCCTCTGGAAACACCATATATTTT	CASGDLRSPSGNTIYF
TRBJ1-4	NA	TRBV11-2	TRBD1	TGTGCCAGCAGCTCGAACACAGGGGGCGGTTGGGAAAAACTGTTTTTT	CASSSNTGGGWEKLFF
TRBJ1-2	NA	TRBV7-2	NA	TGTGCCAGCAGCTTGGGGAGCGGGAACTATGGCTACACCTTC	CASSLGSGNYGYTF
TRBJ2-1	NA	TRBV29-1	TRBD2	TGCAGCGACGGGACTAGCGGGAGGGCTGGTGAGCAGTTCTTC	CSDGTSGRAGEQFF
TRBJ1-5	NA	TRBV28	NA	TGTGCCAGCAGTTTATCAGGGTTGGGCGATCAGCCCCAGCATTTT	CASSLSGLGDQPQHF
TRBJ2-7	NA	TRBV6-6	TRBD1	TGTGCCAGCAACATAAAGCCCGACAGGGGGGACTACGAGCAGTACTTC	CASNIKPDRGDYEQYF
TRBJ1-3	NA	TRBV30	TRBD1	TGTGCCTGGAGTACAGGGGCTGGAAACACCATATATTTT	CAWSTGAGNTIYF
TRBJ2-7	NA	TRBV4-2	NA	TGTGCCAGCAGCCAGCCGCACCGGGACTCCTACTCCTACGAGCAGTACTTC	CASSQPHRDSYSYEQYF
TRBJ2-1	NA	TRBV19	NA	TGTGCCAGTAGTATGGGGCAGACCTACAATGAGCAGTTCTTC	CASSMGQTYNEQFF
TRBJ2-7	NA	TRBV5-6	NA	TGTGCCAGCAGCTATAGCATAACCGAGCAGTACTTC	CASSYSITEQYF
TRBJ1-1	NA	TRBV10-1	TRBD1	TGCGCCAGCAGTCCGGGACAGGGGAACACTGAAGCTTTCTTT	CASSPGQGNTEAFF
TRBJ2-3	NA	TRBV5-1	TRBD2	TGCGCCAGCAGCGTGGGGACTAGCGGGGGCACAGATACGCAGTATTTT	CASSVGTSGGTDTQYF
TRBJ2-6	NA	TRBV9	TRBD1	TGTGCCAGCAGCCCAGGGACAGGGGGCGCTTTTGGGGCCAACGTCCTGACTTTC	CASSPGTGGAFGANVLTF
TRBJ2-1	NA	TRBV6-6	TRBD1	TGTGCCAGCAGTTACGGCTCGGGACAGGGCGGCAATGAGCAGTTCTTC	CASSYGSGQGGNEQFF
TRBJ2-2	NA	TRBV15	NA	TGTGCCACCAGCAGAGATCGGGGGTACACCGGGGAGCTGTTTTTT	CATSRDRGYTGELFF
TRBJ2-3	once	TRBV5-8	NA	TGTGCCAGCAGCCCCGGGGTGACTTACCCGGATACGCAGTATTTT	CASSPGVTYPDTQYF
TRBJ2-3	NA	TRBV7-2	TRBD2	TGTGCCAGCAGCACCCGGTTGGCGGGGGGCGCAGATACGCAGTATTTT	CASSTRLAGGADTQYF
TRBJ2-7	NA	TRBV28	TRBD2	TGTGCCAGCAGTTTGGGTGACAGCGGGAGCGAGCAGTACTTC	CASSLGDSGSEQYF
TRBJ2-2	few	TRBV21-1	NA	TGTGCCAGCAGCCTAGGTAATAGCGGGGGGGCCAGATTTTCCGGGGAGCTGTTTTTT	CASSLGNSGGARFSGELFF
TRBJ2-1	NA	TRBV5-1	TRBD2	TGCGCCAGCAGCTTAGGGGGACTAGCTGGAAACTCCTACAATGAGCAGTTCTTC	CASSLGGLAGNSYNEQFF
TRBJ1-5	NA	TRBV28	NA	TGTGCCAGCAGGTCCGGTGGGGCTAGCAATCAGCCCCAGCATTTT	CASRSGGASNQPQHF
TRBJ2-7	NA	TRBV10-2	NA	TGCGCCAGCAGAGCGCCAGGACAGTCCTACGAGCAGTACTTC	CASRAPGQSYEQYF
TRBJ2-1	NA	TRBV29-1	TRBD2	TGCAGCGTTGAGACTAGCGGGAGGACCGTTGAGCAGTTCTTC	CSVETSGRTVEQFF
TRBJ2-7	NA	TRBV6-6	NA	TGTGCCAGCAAGGGGGAGGCGGGGGTAAGCTCCTACGAGCAGTACTTC	CASKGEAGVSSYEQYF
TRBJ2-2	NA	TRBV6-5	TRBD1	TGTGCCAGCGCTTGGGACAGGGCTTTCACCGGGGAGCTGTTTTTT	CASAWDRAFTGELFF
TRBJ2-7	NA	TRBV29-1	TRBD2	TGCAGCGTTGAAACGCGGCAGGGAGGGTACGAGCAGTACTTC	CSVETRQGGYEQYF
TRBJ2-1	NA	TRBV28	NA	TGTGCCAGCAGTTTAGGCGGCGGGGACGGCGTCCATGAGCAGTTCTTC	CASSLGGGDGVHEQFF
TRBJ2-5	once	TRBV6-5	NA	TGTGCCAGCAGTTACGGGCTAGCGTCCCCAAAAGAGACCCAGTACTTC	CASSYGLASPKETQYF
TRBJ2-1	NA	TRBV5-6	NA	TGTGCCAGCAGCTCGGATGACAGTCCCCTCTACAATGAGCAGTTCTTC	CASSSDDSPLYNEQFF
TRBJ2-3	NA	TRBV2	TRBD1	TGTGCCAGCAGTGAAGACGAGACAGGGGGGTGGCGTGGGGATACGCAGTATTTT	CASSEDETGGWRGDTQYF
TRBJ1-1	NA	TRBV29-1	TRBD1	TGCAGCGGGGGACAGGTTAACACTGAAGCTTTCTTT	CSGGQVNTEAFF
TRBJ2-7	NA	TRBV6-5	NA	TGTGCCAGCAGTACGGGAGCCTCCACCTACGAGCAGTACTTC	CASSTGASTYEQYF
TRBJ2-3	NA	TRBV2	TRBD2	TGTGCCAGCAGTCCCTACGGGGGGGGCACAGATACGCAGTATTTT	CASSPYGGGTDTQYF
TRBJ1-5	few	TRBV19	TRBD1	TGTGCCAGTAGTATACCGACAGGGGGCGGTCAGCCCCAGCATTTT	CASSIPTGGGQPQHF
TRBJ2-7	NA	TRBV28	TRBD1	TGTGCCAGCACGACAGGGACCTACGAGCAGTACTTC	CASTTGTYEQYF
TRBJ1-5	NA	TRBV28	TRBD1	TGTGCCAGCAGAGTGACCGGGACAGGGGGGAATCAGCCCCAGCATTTT	CASRVTGTGGNQPQHF